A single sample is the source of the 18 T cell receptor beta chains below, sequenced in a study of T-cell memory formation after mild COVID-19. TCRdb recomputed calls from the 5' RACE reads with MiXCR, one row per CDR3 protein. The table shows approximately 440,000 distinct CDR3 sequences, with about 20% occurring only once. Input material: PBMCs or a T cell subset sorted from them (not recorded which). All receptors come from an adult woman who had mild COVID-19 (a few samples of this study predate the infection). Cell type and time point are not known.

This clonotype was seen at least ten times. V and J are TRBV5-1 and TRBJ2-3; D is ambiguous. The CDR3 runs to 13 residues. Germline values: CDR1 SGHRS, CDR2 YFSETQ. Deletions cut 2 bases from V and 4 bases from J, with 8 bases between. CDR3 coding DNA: TGCGCCAGCAGCTTAGGGTCAGCAGATACGCAGTATTTT. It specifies CASSLGSADTQYF. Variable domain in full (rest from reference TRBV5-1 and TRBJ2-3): KAGVTQTPRYLIKTRGQQVTLSCSPISGHRSVSWYQQTPGQGLQFLFEYFSETQRNKGNFPGRFSGRQFSNSRSEMNVSTLELGDSALYLCASSLGSADTQYFGPGTRLTVL.

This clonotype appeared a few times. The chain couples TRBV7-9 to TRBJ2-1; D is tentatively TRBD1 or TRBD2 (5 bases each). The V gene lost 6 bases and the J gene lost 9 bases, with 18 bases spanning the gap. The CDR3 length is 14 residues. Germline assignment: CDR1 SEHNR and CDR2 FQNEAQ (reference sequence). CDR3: CASSSGPSYVEQFF. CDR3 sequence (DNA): TGTGCCAGCAGTTCGGGACCGTCCTACGTTGAGCAGTTCTTC.

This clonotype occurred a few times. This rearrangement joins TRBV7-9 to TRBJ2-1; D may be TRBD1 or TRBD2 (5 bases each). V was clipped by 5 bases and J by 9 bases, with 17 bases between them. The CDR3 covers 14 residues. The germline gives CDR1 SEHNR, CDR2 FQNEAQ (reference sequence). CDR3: CASSTNWDEVEQFF. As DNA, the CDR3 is TGTGCCAGCAGCACAAACTGGGACGAGGTTGAGCAGTTCTTC.

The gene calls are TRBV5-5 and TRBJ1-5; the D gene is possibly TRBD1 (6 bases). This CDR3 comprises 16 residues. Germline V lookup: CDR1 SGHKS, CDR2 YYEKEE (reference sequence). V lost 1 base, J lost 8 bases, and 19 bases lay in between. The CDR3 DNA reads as TGTGCCAGCAGCTTGAGGGCCCCAGGGGTAGCAGAGCCCCAGCATTTT. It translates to CASSLRAPGVAEPQHF.

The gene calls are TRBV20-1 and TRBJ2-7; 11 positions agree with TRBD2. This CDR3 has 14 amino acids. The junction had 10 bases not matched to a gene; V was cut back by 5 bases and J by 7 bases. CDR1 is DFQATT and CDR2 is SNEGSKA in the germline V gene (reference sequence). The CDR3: CSASRSGRAGEQYF. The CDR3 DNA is TGCAGTGCTTCCCGTAGCGGGAGGGCCGGGGAGCAGTACTTC.

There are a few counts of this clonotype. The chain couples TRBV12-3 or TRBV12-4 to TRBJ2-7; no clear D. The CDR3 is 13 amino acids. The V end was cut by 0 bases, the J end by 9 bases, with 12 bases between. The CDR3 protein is CASSLAPVELQYF. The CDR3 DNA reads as TGTGCCAGCAGTTTAGCCCCTGTGGAGCTGCAGTACTTC.

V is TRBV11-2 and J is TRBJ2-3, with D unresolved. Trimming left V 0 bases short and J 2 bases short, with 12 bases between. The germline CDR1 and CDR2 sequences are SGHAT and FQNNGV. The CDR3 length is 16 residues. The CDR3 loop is CASSLEWGSVTDTQYF. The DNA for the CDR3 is TGTGCCAGCAGCTTAGAGTGGGGTAGTGTCACAGATACGCAGTATTTT. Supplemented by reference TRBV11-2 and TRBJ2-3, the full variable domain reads EAGVAQSPRYKIIEKRQSVAFWCNPISGHATLYWYQQILGQGPKLLIQFQNNGVVDDSQLPKDRFSAERLKGVDSTLKIQPAKLEDSAVYLCASSLEWGSVTDTQYFGPGTRLTVL.

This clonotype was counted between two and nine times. The CDR3 coding sequence is TGTGCCAGTATGATCCGGCCAGGCAACAATGAGCAGTTCTTC. It yields the protein CASMIRPGNNEQFF. The chain links TRBV5-5 to TRBJ2-1; no definite D call. Germline V gene data show CDR1 as SGHKS and CDR2 as YYEKEE (reference sequence). V was cut by 8 bases and J by 5 bases, with 17 bases left in between. The CDR3 is made up of 14 amino acids.

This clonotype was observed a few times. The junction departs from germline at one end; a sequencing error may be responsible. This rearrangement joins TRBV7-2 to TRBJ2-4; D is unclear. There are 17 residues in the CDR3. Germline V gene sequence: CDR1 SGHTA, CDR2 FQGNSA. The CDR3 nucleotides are TGTGCCAGCAGCATAGCAACTCTGGGGATAGCCAAAAACATTCAGTACTTC. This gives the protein CASSIATLGIAKNIQYF.

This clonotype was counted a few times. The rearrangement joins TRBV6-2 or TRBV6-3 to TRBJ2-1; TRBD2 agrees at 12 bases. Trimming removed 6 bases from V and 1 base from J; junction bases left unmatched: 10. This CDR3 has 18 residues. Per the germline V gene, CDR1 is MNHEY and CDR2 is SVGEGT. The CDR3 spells CASSHPGLAGQSYNEQFF. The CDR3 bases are TGTGCCAGCAGCCATCCGGGACTAGCGGGCCAGTCCTACAATGAGCAGTTCTTC.

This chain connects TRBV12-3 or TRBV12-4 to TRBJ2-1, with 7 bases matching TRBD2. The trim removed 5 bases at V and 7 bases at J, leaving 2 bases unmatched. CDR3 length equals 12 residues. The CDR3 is CASSHSGNEQFF. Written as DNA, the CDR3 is TGTGCCAGCAGTCATAGCGGGAATGAGCAGTTCTTC.

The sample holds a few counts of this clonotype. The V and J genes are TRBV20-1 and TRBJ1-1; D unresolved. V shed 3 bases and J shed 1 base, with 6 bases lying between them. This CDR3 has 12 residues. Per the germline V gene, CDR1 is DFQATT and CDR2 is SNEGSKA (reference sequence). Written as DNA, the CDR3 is TGCAGTGCTAGTCCAGCGAACACTGAAGCTTTCTTT. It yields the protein CSASPANTEAFF.

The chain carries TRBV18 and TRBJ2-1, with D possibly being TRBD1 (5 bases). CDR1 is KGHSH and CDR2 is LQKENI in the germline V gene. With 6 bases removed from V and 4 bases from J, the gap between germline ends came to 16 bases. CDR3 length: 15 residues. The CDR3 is CASSPGRTPYNEQFF. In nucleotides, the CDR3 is TGTGCCAGCTCCCCTGGACGGACACCGTACAATGAGCAGTTCTTC. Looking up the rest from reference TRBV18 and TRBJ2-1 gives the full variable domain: NAGVMQNPRHLVRRRGQEARLRCSPMKGHSHVYWYRQLPEEGLKFMVYLQKENIIDESGMPKERFSAEFPKEGPSILRIQQVVRGDSAAYFCASSPGRTPYNEQFFGPGTRLTVL.

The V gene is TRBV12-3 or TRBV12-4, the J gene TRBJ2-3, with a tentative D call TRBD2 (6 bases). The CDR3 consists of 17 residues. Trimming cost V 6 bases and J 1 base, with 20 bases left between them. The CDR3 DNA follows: TGTGCCAGCAGCCCTCCCGGGACTGATGTTCGCACAGATACGCAGTATTTT. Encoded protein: CASSPPGTDVRTDTQYF.

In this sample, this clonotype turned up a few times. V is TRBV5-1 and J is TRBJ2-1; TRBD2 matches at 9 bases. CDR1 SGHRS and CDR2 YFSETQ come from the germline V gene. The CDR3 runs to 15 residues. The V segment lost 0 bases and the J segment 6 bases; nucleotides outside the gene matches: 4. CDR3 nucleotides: TGCGCCAGCAGCTTGGTTAGCGGGAGTTCCAATGAGCAGTTCTTC. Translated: CASSLVSGSSNEQFF.

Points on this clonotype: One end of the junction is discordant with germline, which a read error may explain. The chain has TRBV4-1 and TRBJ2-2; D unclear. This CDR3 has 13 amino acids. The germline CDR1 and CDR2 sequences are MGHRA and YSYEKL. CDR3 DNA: TGCGCCAGCAGCCAAGAACTCACCGGCGAGCTGTTTTTT. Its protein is CASSQELTGELFF.

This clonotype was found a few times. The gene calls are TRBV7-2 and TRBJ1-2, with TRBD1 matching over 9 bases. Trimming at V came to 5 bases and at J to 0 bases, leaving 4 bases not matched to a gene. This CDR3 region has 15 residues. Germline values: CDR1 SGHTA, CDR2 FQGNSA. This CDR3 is CASSATGGANYGYTF. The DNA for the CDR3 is TGTGCCAGCAGCGCCACAGGGGGCGCTAACTATGGCTACACCTTC.

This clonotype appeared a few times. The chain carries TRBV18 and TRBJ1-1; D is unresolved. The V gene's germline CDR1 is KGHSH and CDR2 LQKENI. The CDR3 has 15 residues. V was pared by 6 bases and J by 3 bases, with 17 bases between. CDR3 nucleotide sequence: TGTGCCAGCTCCCTCGGCACTCCTGGGGACACTGAAGCTTTCTTT. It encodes CASSLGTPGDTEAFF.